The clone carrying this TCR beta chain has just a few counts. As yet, its antigen is unknown. These data are taken from a study of cytomegalovirus exposure and HLA in healthy donors. Study results and caveats: Reportedly, diagnosis of cytomegalovirus status by the classifier showed high specificity and sensitivity.

Generated by immunoSEQ multiplex PCR, the TCRdb table keeps only in-frame clones and is missing some. The table has approximately 170,000 clones, more than 80% seen once. V gave up 3 bases and J gave up 1 base; unmatched junction bases: 4. The CDR3 spans 15 residues. In germline, CDR1 is WNHNN, CDR2 SYGVQD (reference sequence). J is TRBJ2-3 and V is TRBV10-1, with 7 bases matching TRBD2. Sample: PBMCs. The TCR originated in a young woman in good health and CMV-seropositive. In DNA, the CDR3 is TGCGCCAGCAGTGAAATGGCGGGGGGCACAGATACGCAGTATTTT. Protein: CASSEMAGGTDTQYF.